A selection of T cell receptor beta chains follows, all from one sample in a study of control samples from healthy donors and cancer patients. Generated by immunoSEQ multiplex PCR, the TCRdb table keeps only in-frame clones and is missing some. The sample records around 250,000 clones, 82% being singletons. Specimen: PBMCs. The receptors here all came from a woman aged 60-75 years with lung cancer. CDR3s include the opening cysteine and the closing phenylalanine or tryptophan. A D gene is named only where the DNA matches it firmly. Clone size is stated in some rows and not others, as once, few, many or a class when expanded.

cdr3_nt,cdr3_aa,j_call,clone_size,d_call,v_call
TGTGCCAGCTCAGGACTGGGGGGAGAGACCCAGTACTTC,CASSGLGGETQYF,TRBJ2-5,NA,NA,TRBV18
TGTGCCAGCAGCGGAGGCGGACGGAACACTGAAGCTTTCTTT,CASSGGGRNTEAFF,TRBJ1-1,NA,NA,TRBV9
TGTGCCAGTAGCCCAAGGGGGGGTGGGCAGCGCAATCAGCCCCAGCATTTT,CASSPRGGGQRNQPQHF,TRBJ1-5,once,NA,TRBV19
TGTGCCAGCAGCACTAGCGGGGGGGTCGGCACAGATACGCAGTATTTT,CASSTSGGVGTDTQYF,TRBJ2-3,NA,TRBD2,TRBV6-6
TGCGCCAGCAGCCTGGGACAGGGGGGAGAAAAACTGTTTTTT,CASSLGQGGEKLFF,TRBJ1-4,few,TRBD1,TRBV5-1
TGTGCCAGCAGAGGGACAGGGGGCTACGAGCAGTACTTC,CASRGTGGYEQYF,TRBJ2-7,NA,TRBD1,TRBV6-5
TGCGCCAGCAGCTCGGGCCTGGGGACAGATACGCAGTATTTT,CASSSGLGTDTQYF,TRBJ2-3,NA,NA,TRBV5-1
TGTGCCAGCAGCTCCCTGGGGACAGGGATCTCTGGGGCCAACGTCCTGACTTTC,CASSSLGTGISGANVLTF,TRBJ2-6,NA,TRBD1,TRBV7-3
TGCGCCAGCAGCTTGGTAAGAGATACGCAGTATTTT,CASSLVRDTQYF,TRBJ2-3,NA,NA,TRBV5-1
TGCGCCAGCAGCGTGACGGGAGAGGGGGAAGAGACCCAGTACTTC,CASSVTGEGEETQYF,TRBJ2-5,NA,NA,TRBV5-1
TGTGCCAGTTCTACCCGAGGTGACAGGAGTGAAGCTTTCTTT,CASSTRGDRSEAFF,TRBJ1-1,NA,NA,TRBV19
TGCGCCAGCAGCTCATCTAGCGGGGATACGCAGTATTTT,CASSSSSGDTQYF,TRBJ2-3,NA,TRBD2,TRBV5-1
TGTGCCAGCAGCTTGGACAGGGGTAACACAGATACGCAGTATTTT,CASSLDRGNTDTQYF,TRBJ2-3,NA,TRBD1,TRBV5-4
TGCGCCAGCAGCTTGGCAGGGACAGTTCAGTTCTTC,CASSLAGTVQFF,TRBJ2-1,NA,TRBD1,TRBV5-1
TGTGCCAGCTCACCGACTGGGGACACTCGTCGGGGCTACACCTTC,CASSPTGDTRRGYTF,TRBJ1-2,NA,NA,TRBV18
TGTGCCAGCAGCGACTCAGGGGACGGTGAAAAACTGTTTTTT,CASSDSGDGEKLFF,TRBJ1-4,NA,NA,TRBV7-9
TGTGCCTGGAGTCGACAGTGGGACACTGAAGCTTTCTTT,CAWSRQWDTEAFF,TRBJ1-1,NA,NA,TRBV30